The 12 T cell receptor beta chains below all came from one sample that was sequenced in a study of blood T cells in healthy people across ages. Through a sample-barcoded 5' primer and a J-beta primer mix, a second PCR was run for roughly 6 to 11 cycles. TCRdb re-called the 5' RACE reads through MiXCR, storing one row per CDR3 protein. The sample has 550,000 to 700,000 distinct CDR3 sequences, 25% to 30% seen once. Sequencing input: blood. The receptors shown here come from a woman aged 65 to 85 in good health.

CDR3 sequence (DNA): TGTGCCAGTAGTATACCGGGGGGTCCTCCCTACAATGAGCAGTTCTTC. It encodes CASSIPGGPPYNEQFF. The chain has TRBV19 and TRBJ2-1; TRBD2 matches at 7 bases. The V gene end was trimmed by 2 bases and the J gene end by 2 bases; junction bases not matched to a gene: 6. The CDR3 contains 16 residues. Germline V gene data show CDR1 as LNHDA and CDR2 as SQIVND (reference sequence).

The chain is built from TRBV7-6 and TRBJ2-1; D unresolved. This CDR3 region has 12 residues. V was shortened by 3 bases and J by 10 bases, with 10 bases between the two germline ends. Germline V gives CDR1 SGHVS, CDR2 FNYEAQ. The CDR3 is CASSFQMEEQFF. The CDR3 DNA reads TGTGCCAGCAGCTTTCAAATGGAAGAGCAGTTCTTC. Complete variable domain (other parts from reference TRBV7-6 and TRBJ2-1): GAGVSQSPRYKVTKRGQDVALRCDPISGHVSLYWYRQALGQGPEFLTYFNYEAQQDKSGLPNDRFSAERPEGSISTLTIQRTEQRDSAMYRCASSFQMEEQFFGPGTRLTVL.

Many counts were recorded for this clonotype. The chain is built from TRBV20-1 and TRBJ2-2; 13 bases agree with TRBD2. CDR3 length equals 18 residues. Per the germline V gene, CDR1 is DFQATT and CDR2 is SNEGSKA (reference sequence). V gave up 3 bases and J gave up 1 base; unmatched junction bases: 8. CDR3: CSARSTSGGALNTGELFF. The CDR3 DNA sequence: TGCAGTGCTAGGTCAACTAGCGGGGGGGCCTTGAACACCGGGGAGCTGTTTTTT.

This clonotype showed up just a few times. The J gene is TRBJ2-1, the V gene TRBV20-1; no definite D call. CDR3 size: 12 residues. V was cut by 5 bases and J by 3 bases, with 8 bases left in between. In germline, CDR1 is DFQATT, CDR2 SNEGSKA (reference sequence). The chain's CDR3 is CSAPTHYNEQFF. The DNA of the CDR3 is TGCAGTGCTCCGACACACTACAATGAGCAGTTCTTC.

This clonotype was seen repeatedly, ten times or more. The CDR3 DNA follows: TGTGCCATCAGTGGAACTAGCGGGGGGTTAGCGGAGACCCAGTACTTC. Translated: CAISGTSGGLAETQYF. The V and J genes are TRBV10-3 and TRBJ2-5; 12 bases agree with TRBD2. Germline CDR1 ENHRY, CDR2 SYGVKD. The V and J ends lost 4 bases and 5 bases, in that order; junction bases with no gene match: 8. The CDR3 runs 16 residues.

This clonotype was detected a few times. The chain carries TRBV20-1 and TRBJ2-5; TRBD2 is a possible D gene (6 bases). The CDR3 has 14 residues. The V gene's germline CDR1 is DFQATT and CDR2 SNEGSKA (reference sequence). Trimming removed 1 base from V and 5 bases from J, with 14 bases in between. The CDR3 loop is CSARGTIGVETQYF. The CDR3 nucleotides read TGCAGTGCTAGAGGGACTATCGGGGTGGAGACCCAGTACTTC.

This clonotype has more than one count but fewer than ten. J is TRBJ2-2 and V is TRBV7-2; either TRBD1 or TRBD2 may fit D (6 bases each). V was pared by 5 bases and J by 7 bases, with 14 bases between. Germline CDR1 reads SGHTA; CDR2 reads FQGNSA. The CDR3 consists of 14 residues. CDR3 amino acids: CASSPRGVSGELFF. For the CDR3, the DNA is TGTGCCAGCAGCCCTAGGGGGGTGAGCGGGGAGCTGTTTTTT. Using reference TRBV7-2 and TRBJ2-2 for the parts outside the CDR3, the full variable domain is GAGVSQSPSNKVTEKGKDVELRCDPISGHTALYWYRQSLGQGLEFLIYFQGNSAPDKSGLPSDRFSAERTGGSVSTLTIQRTQQEDSAVYLCASSPRGVSGELFFGEGSRLTVL.

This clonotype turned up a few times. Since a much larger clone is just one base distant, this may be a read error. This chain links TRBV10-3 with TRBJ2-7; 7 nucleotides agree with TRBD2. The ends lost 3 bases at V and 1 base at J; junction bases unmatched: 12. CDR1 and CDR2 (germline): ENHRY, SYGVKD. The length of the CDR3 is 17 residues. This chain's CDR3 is CAISEAGRQIESYEQYF. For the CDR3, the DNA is TGTGCCATCAGTGAAGCGGGGCGACAAATAGAATCCTACGAGCAGTACTTC.

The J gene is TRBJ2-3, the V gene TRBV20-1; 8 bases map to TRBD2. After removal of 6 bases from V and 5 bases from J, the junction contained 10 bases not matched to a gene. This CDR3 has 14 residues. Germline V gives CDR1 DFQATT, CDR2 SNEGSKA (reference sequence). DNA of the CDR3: TGCAGTGCCGGGGGAACTAGCGGTGGAGATACGCAGTATTTT. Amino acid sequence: CSAGGTSGGDTQYF.

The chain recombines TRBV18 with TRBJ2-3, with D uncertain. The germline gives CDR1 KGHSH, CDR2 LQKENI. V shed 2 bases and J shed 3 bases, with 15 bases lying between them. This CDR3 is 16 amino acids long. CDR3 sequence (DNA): TGTGCCAGCTCACCAAGGGCCCTCTTGGGGACAGATACGCAGTATTTT. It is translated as CASSPRALLGTDTQYF.

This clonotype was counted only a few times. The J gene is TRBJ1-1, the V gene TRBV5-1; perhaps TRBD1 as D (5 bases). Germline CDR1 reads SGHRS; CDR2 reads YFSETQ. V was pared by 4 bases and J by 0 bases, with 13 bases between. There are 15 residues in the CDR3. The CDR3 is CASSLGGPLNTEAFF. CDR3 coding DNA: TGCGCCAGCAGCCTGGGGGGACCGCTGAACACTGAAGCTTTCTTT.

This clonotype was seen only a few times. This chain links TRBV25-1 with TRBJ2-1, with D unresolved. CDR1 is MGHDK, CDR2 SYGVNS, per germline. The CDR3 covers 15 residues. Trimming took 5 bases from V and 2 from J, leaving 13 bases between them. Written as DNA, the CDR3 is TGTGCCAGCAGTTCGGTCAGCCGTGCCTACAATGAGCAGTTCTTC. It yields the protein CASSSVSRAYNEQFF. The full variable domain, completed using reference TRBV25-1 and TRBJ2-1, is EADIYQTPRYLVIGTGKKITLECSQTMGHDKMYWYQQDPGMELHLIHYSYGVNSTEKGDLSSESTVSRIRTEHFPLTLESARPSHTSQYLCASSSVSRAYNEQFFGPGTRLTVL.